This T cell receptor beta chain was recorded in a study of blood T cell repertoires in COVID-19. Study context: From T cells, B-cell-depleted T cells, or PBMCs came the material, which was cDNA or gDNA.

The method was immunoSEQ multiplex PCR; TCRdb's version includes in-frame clones alone and lacks a portion of them. Among roughly 240,000 clones listed, 65% to 90% were seen once. CDR3 length: 14 amino acids. CDR1 is LGHDT, CDR2 YNNKEL, per germline (reference sequence). V lost 1 base to trimming and J lost 4 bases, with 8 bases between them. The clonotype originates from a woman in her forties or fifties with acute COVID-19. Sample: PBMCs or T cells enriched from blood (not recorded which). The chain employs TRBV3-1 (or the pseudogene TRBV3-2) and TRBJ2-1; TRBD2 is a possible D gene (5 bases). The CDR3, as DNA: TGTGCCAGCAGCCAAGTACGCGGGTACAATGAGCAGTTCTTC. Its translation is CASSQVRGYNEQFF.